These 3 T cell receptor beta chains were all obtained from the same sample, sequenced in a study of blood T cell repertoires in COVID-19 (TCRdb year 2020). The library was produced with the immunoSEQ multiplex PCR assay. TCRdb obtained this table from immuneACCESS and retained in-frame rearrangements with V and J assigned. These tables miss some clones; where compared with another copy, unresolved V genes account for less than half of the shortfall, and the remainder is unexplained. This sample is represented by more than 200,000 clones; 88% of them were singletons. Around 1.6% of the sample is held by the ten biggest clonotypes. The sample taken for sequencing was peripheral blood. These receptor sequences come from a man aged 70-80 years with acute or convalescent COVID-19.

CDR3 DNA sequence: TGTGCCAGCAGTCCCCGCCGGACTAGCCGTAACACCGGGGAGCTGTTTTTT. It specifies CASSPRRTSRNTGELFF. The V call is TRBV2, the J call TRBJ2-2; TRBD2 agrees at 8 bases. CDR3 length: 17 residues. Germline values: CDR1 SNHLY, CDR2 FYNNEI. Trimming cost V 5 bases and J 2 bases; bases outside gene matches: 10. Drawing the rest from reference TRBV2 and TRBJ2-2, the complete variable domain is EPEVTQTPSHQVTQMGQEVILRCVPISNHLYFYWYRQILGQKVEFLVSFYNNEISEKSEIFDDQFSVERPDGSNFTLKIRSTKLEDSAMYFCASSPRRTSRNTGELFFGEGSRLTVL.

The chain carries TRBV6-2 or TRBV6-3 and TRBJ1-6, with D tentatively TRBD1 (6 bases). Trimming stripped 5 bases from V and 10 bases from J, with 18 bases between. Germline V gives CDR1 MNHEY, CDR2 SVGEGT. This CDR3 has 15 amino acids. CDR3 sequence reads: CASSQGLVSRSPLHF. CDR3 coding DNA: TGTGCCAGCAGTCAGGGGTTGGTCTCTCGCTCACCCCTCCACTTT.

The chain couples TRBV2 to TRBJ2-1; D is unresolved. Germline CDR1 and CDR2: SNHLY and FYNNEI. V was clipped by 8 bases and J by 3 bases, with 8 bases between them. The CDR3 loop spans 12 amino acids. The CDR3 sequence: CASETYYNEQFF. The CDR3 DNA follows: TGTGCCAGCGAAACTTACTACAATGAGCAGTTCTTC.